One sample yielded the 16 T cell receptor beta chains listed below, sequenced in a study of OX40 agonist ivuxolimab in advanced cancers. Assay: immunoSEQ multiplex PCR; the TCRdb copy retains only in-frame clones and omits some. The repertoire holds roughly 72,000 clones, with over 75% as singletons. Source: CD4+ or CD8+ T cells sorted from blood, taken in a trial of the OX40 agonist ivuxolimab. All receptors derive from an adult with an advanced solid tumor such as melanoma, head and neck, liver or kidney cancer.

V and J are TRBV2 and TRBJ2-1, with TRBD1 as a possible D gene (6 bases). The length of the CDR3 is 13 residues. CDR1 and CDR2 from the germline V gene are SNHLY and FYNNEI. Deletions cut 6 bases from V and 3 bases from J, with 9 bases between. CDR3 amino acids: CASSLTGYNEQFF. CDR3 DNA sequence: TGTGCCAGCAGCTTGACAGGCTACAATGAGCAGTTCTTC.

V gene TRBV18 combines with J gene TRBJ1-1; 8 bases line up with TRBD1. The germline CDR1 and CDR2 sequences are KGHSH and LQKENI. The CDR3 runs to 14 residues. V gave up 6 bases and J gave up 5 bases; unmatched junction bases: 8. The CDR3 region is CASSLTGGRTEAFF. As DNA, the CDR3 is TGTGCCAGCTCGCTAACAGGGGGAAGGACTGAAGCTTTCTTT.

The V call is TRBV5-1, the J call TRBJ1-2; TRBD1 might be the D (5 bases). Germline lookup yields CDR1 SGHRS and CDR2 YFSETQ. This CDR3 has 15 amino acids. V was pared by 4 bases and J by 7 bases, with 20 bases between. The CDR3 bases are TGCGCCAGCAGCGCGGGGGGACCCGAGGTTGGTGGCTACACCTTC. Translated, it gives CASSAGGPEVGGYTF.

J is TRBJ2-7 and V is TRBV4-1; perhaps TRBD2 as D (6 bases). V gave up 0 bases and J gave up 1 base, with 7 bases separating them. Germline CDR1 reads MGHRA; CDR2 reads YSYEKL. The CDR3 loop spans 14 amino acids. The CDR3: CASSQDGGSYEQYF. In nucleotides, the CDR3 is TGCGCCAGCAGCCAAGATGGGGGGTCCTACGAGCAGTACTTC.

V and J are TRBV30 and TRBJ2-1; D remains ambiguous. This CDR3 has 11 residues. V was clipped by 3 bases and J by 4 bases, with 4 bases between them. The germline gives CDR1 GTSNPN, CDR2 SVGIG (reference sequence). DNA of the CDR3: TGTGCCTGGAGGGCGTACAATGAGCAGTTCTTC. It translates to CAWRAYNEQFF. The full variable domain, rest sourced from reference TRBV30 and TRBJ2-1, is SQTIHQWPATLVQPVGSPLSLECTVEGTSNPNLYWYRQAAGRGLQLLFYSVGIGQISSEVPQNLSASRPQDRQFILSSKKLLLSDSGFYLCAWRAYNEQFFGPGTRLTVL.

This chain links TRBV19 with TRBJ1-5; 9 nucleotides align to TRBD1. Germline CDR1 LNHDA, CDR2 SQIVND (reference sequence). Losses at the gene ends were 8 bases for V and 6 bases for J; bases not matched to a gene: 8. This CDR3 has 14 residues. CDR3: CASRGQGQVQPQHF. DNA of the CDR3: TGTGCCAGTCGCGGACAGGGGCAGGTTCAGCCCCAGCATTTT.

This clone was seen a few times. CDR3 amino acids: CASSPYRGGYGYTF. The CDR3 region has the DNA TGTGCCAGCAGCCCATACAGGGGGGGCTATGGCTACACCTTC. V gene TRBV7-2 combines with J gene TRBJ1-2, with TRBD1 matching over 8 bases. The CDR3 has 14 residues. Trimming took 5 bases from V and 4 from J; bases not matched to a gene: 6. The V gene's germline CDR1 is SGHTA and CDR2 FQGNSA.

The chain carries TRBV7-9 and TRBJ2-7; D remains ambiguous. The CDR3 totals 12 residues. Germline CDR1 SEHNR, CDR2 FQNEAQ (reference sequence). The V end lost 3 bases, the J end lost 0 bases, and 3 bases lay between the germline ends. The CDR3 here is CASSFSSYEQYF. CDR3 bases: TGTGCCAGCAGCTTCAGCTCCTACGAGCAGTACTTC. Full variable domain (rest looked up from reference TRBV7-9 and TRBJ2-7): DTGVSQNPRHKITKRGQNVTFRCDPISEHNRLYWYRQTLGQGPEFLTYFQNEAQLEKSRLLSDRFSAERPKGSFSTLEIQRTEQGDSAMYLCASSFSSYEQYFGPGTRLTVT.

This clone showed up just once. The chain employs TRBV7-2 and TRBJ2-5; TRBD2 aligns across 12 bases. Germline CDR1 SGHTA, CDR2 FQGNSA. The CDR3 is 18 residues long. V dropped 7 bases and J dropped 4; count of bases not matched to a gene: 16. The CDR3 region has the DNA TGTGCCAGCACCCGAGGGGCTAGCGGGGGGGTACCTCGAGAGACCCAGTACTTC. Protein: CASTRGASGGVPRETQYF.

This chain links TRBV9 with TRBJ2-3, with D hard to call. V was trimmed by 0 bases and J by 0 bases, leaving 8 bases between them. CDR1 is SGDLS and CDR2 is YYNGEE in the germline V gene. This CDR3 spans 15 amino acids. DNA of the CDR3: TGTGCCAGCAGCGTAGACCACCGTAGCACAGATACGCAGTATTTT. It specifies CASSVDHRSTDTQYF.

J is TRBJ1-5 and V is TRBV11-2, with TRBD1 matching over 9 bases. In germline, CDR1 is SGHAT, CDR2 FQNNGV. V lost 5 bases to trimming and J lost 6 bases; unmatched junction nucleotides: 8. This CDR3 spans 15 amino acids. CDR3 region: CASSRGQGVGQPQHF. CDR3 DNA sequence: TGTGCCAGCAGCCGGGGACAGGGCGTGGGTCAGCCCCAGCATTTT.

CDR3 sequence reads: CASSGRAGTSGYEQYF. The CDR3 DNA is TGTGCCAGCAGTGGAAGAGCCGGGACTAGCGGCTACGAGCAGTACTTC. The V gene is TRBV25-1, the J gene TRBJ2-7; 11 positions match TRBD2. Germline CDR1 is MGHDK and CDR2 is SYGVNS. The junction had 8 bases not matched to a gene; V was cut back by 4 bases and J by 3 bases. The length of the CDR3 is 16 residues.

The chain recombines TRBV18 with TRBJ1-5; unclear D gene. This CDR3 has 13 residues. Germline V CDR1 and CDR2: KGHSH, LQKENI. V was cut by 4 bases and J by 0 bases, with 4 bases left in between. Written as DNA, the CDR3 is TGTGCCAGCTCACTTGGTAGCAATCAGCCCCAGCATTTT. It specifies CASSLGSNQPQHF.

The V and J genes are TRBV2 and TRBJ1-5, with D tentatively TRBD1 (5 bases). This CDR3 region has 14 residues. The V end lost 3 bases, the J end lost 7 bases, and 13 bases lay between the germline ends. CDR1 and CDR2 from the germline V gene are SNHLY and FYNNEI. CDR3 in DNA: TGTGCCAGCAGTGACTCCTCTAGGGGCCAGCCCCAGCATTTT. It encodes CASSDSSRGQPQHF.

This chain connects TRBV5-6 to TRBJ1-2; 9 bases are shared with TRBD1. The V and J ends lost 3 bases and 2 bases, in that order; junction bases with no gene match: 8. This CDR3 comprises 16 residues. Germline CDR1 SGHDT, CDR2 YYEEEE. As DNA, the CDR3 is TGTGCCAGCAGCTATTTCACCGGGACAGGGAACTATGGCTACACCTTC. Translating it yields CASSYFTGTGNYGYTF. Filled out from reference TRBV5-6 and TRBJ1-2, the complete variable domain reads DAGVTQSPTHLIKTRGQQVTLRCSPKSGHDTVSWYQQALGQGPQFIFQYYEEEERQRGNFPDRFSGHQFPNYSSELNVNALLLGDSALYLCASSYFTGTGNYGYTFGSGTRLTVV.

This clone was found a few times. The V gene is TRBV5-1, the J gene TRBJ1-2; no clear D. V gave up 4 bases and J gave up 6 bases, with 10 bases separating them. The CDR3 extends over 12 amino acids. Germline CDR1 and CDR2: SGHRS and YFSETQ. CDR3 DNA: TGCGCCAGCAGCCTAGACGCCGATGGCTACACCTTC. Protein product: CASSLDADGYTF.